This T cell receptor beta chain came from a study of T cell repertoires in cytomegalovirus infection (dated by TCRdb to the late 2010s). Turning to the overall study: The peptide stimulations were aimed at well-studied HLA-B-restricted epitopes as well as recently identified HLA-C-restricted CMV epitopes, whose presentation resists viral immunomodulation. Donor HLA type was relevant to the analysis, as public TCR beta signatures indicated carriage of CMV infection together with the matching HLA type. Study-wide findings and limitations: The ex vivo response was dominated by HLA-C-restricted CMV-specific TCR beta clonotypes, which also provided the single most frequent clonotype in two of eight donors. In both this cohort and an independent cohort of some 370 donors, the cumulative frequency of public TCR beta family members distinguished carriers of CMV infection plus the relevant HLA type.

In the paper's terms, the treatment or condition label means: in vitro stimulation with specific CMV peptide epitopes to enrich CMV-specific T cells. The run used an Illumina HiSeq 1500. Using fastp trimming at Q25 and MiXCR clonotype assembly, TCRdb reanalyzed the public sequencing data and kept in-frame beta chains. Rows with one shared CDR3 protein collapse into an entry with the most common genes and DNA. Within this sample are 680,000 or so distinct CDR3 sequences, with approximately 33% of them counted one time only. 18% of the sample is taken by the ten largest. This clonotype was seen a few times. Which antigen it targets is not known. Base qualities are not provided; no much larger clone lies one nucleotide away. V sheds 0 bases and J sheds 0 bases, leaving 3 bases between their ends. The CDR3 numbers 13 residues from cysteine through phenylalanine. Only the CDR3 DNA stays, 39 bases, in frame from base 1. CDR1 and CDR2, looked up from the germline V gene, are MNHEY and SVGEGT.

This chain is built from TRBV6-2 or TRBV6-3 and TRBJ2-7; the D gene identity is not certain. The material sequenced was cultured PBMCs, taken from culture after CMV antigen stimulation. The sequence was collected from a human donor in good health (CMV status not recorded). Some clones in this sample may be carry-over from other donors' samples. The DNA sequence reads TGTGCCAGCAGTTACTCGAGCTCCTACGAGCAGTACTTC. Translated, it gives CASSYSSSYEQYF.